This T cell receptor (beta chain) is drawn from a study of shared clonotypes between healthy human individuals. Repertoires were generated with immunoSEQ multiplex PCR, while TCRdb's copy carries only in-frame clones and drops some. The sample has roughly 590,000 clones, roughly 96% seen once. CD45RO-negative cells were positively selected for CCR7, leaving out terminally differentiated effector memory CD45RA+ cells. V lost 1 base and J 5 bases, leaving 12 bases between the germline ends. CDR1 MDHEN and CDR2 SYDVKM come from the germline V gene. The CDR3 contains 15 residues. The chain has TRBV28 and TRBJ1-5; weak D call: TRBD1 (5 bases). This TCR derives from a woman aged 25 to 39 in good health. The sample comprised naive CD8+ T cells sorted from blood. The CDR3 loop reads CASSLLGAAHQPQHF. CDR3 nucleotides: TGTGCCAGCAGTTTATTAGGGGCGGCGCATCAGCCCCAGCATTTT.